This T cell receptor (beta chain) emerged from a study of cytomegalovirus exposure and HLA in healthy donors. Findings and limits, study-wide: For presence/absence analyses, sequencing depth was assumed to be roughly uniform across donors. Fewer than 200 TCR beta chains were listed as cytomegalovirus-associated.

To note about this clone: The antigen is undetermined.

The PCR contained 60 Vbeta and 13 Jbeta primers. Profiling relied on immunoSEQ multiplex PCR, and the TCRdb table lists in-frame clones only, not all of them. The data show about 170,000 clones, approximately 78% seen once. The CDR3 length is 13 residues. Germline assignment: CDR1 GTSNPN and CDR2 SVGIG (reference sequence). The V and J ends lost 0 bases and 5 bases respectively, with 9 bases between them. The sequencing input was PBMCs. The clonotype was recovered from a girl aged 2 to 10 in good health and CMV-seropositive. The chain joins TRBV30 to TRBJ2-3; TRBD1 is a possible D gene (6 bases). CDR3 coding DNA: TGTGCCTGGAGTGTACAGGGCAGAGATACGCAGTATTTT. Its protein product is CAWSVQGRDTQYF.